Presented here are 27 T cell receptor beta chains from one specimen sequenced in a study of T cell clones after liver transplantation. Sequencing was performed with immunoSEQ multiplex PCR; in TCRdb, only in-frame clones are kept and a portion is missing. The table lists approximately 72,000 clones, about nine tenths of them singletons, with roughly 2.6% in the top ten. Sequences were derived from CD4+ T cells from blood, sampled before liver transplant. These receptors all come from a human donor who received a liver transplant.

This sequence joins TRBV7-6 and TRBJ2-2; maybe TRBD1 (5 bases). Germline lookup yields CDR1 SGHVS and CDR2 FNYEAQ. This CDR3 contains 13 residues. V gave up 6 bases and J gave up 4 bases, with 9 bases separating them. CDR3 sequence (DNA): TGTGCCAGCAGACCTAGGGGCACCGGGGAGCTGTTTTTT. Protein product: CASRPRGTGELFF.

The V call is TRBV6-1, the J call TRBJ2-5, with 7 nucleotides matching TRBD1. The CDR3 loop spans 14 amino acids. The germline gives CDR1 MNHNS, CDR2 SASEGT. V shed 7 bases, J shed 4 bases, and the junction held 9 bases outside the gene matches. The CDR3 DNA reads as TGTGCCAGCACTATTCAGGGGGTTCGAGAGACCCAGTACTTC. This codes for CASTIQGVRETQYF.

This chain connects TRBV7-2 to TRBJ2-5, with D perhaps TRBD1 (6 bases). CDR1 and CDR2 from the germline V gene are SGHTA and FQGNSA. V was pared by 5 bases and J by 2 bases, with 24 bases between. The CDR3 consists of 18 residues. This CDR3 is CASSPPARTATLQETQYF. The CDR3 region has the DNA TGTGCCAGCAGCCCTCCAGCCCGGACAGCTACTTTACAAGAGACCCAGTACTTC.

The rearrangement uses TRBV10-3 and TRBJ1-2; D is possibly TRBD1 (6 bases). CDR3 length: 15 residues. Per the germline V gene, CDR1 is ENHRY and CDR2 is SYGVKD. Between the trimmed V and J ends, which lost 3 bases and 5 bases, there was a span of 16 bases. The chain's CDR3 is CAISDGSRGWYGYTF. In DNA, the CDR3 is TGTGCCATCAGTGATGGGAGCAGGGGATGGTATGGCTACACCTTC.

V is TRBV5-8 and J is TRBJ1-1; 7 bases align to TRBD1. Germline CDR1 SGHTS, CDR2 YDEGEE. Germline trimming cut 3 bases from V and 3 bases from J; bases unmatched to any gene: 8. The CDR3 sequence is 15 residues long. DNA for the CDR3: TGTGCCAGCAGCTGGTCGGGACAGCGTTACACTGAAGCTTTCTTT. Translating it yields CASSWSGQRYTEAFF.

The genes are TRBV5-1 and TRBJ2-7, with TRBD2 matching 7 bases. This CDR3 is 16 amino acids long. Germline V gene sequence: CDR1 SGHRS, CDR2 YFSETQ. With 4 bases clipped from V and 0 bases from J, the junction kept 10 bases outside the gene matches. The CDR3 protein is CASSLILGGNSYEQYF. CDR3 sequence (DNA): TGCGCCAGCAGCCTAATATTGGGAGGGAACTCCTACGAGCAGTACTTC.

The rearrangement joins TRBV7-8 to TRBJ1-1; D is unclear. This CDR3 region has 12 residues. Germline CDR1 reads SGHVS; CDR2 reads FQNEAQ. Trimming took off 5 bases at V and 0 bases at J, with 4 bases between the two ends. In nucleotides, the CDR3 is TGTGCCAGCAGCCCCTTGAACACTGAAGCTTTCTTT. Translated, it gives CASSPLNTEAFF.

V is TRBV11-3 and J is TRBJ2-1; D is possibly TRBD2 (6 bases). Germline lookup yields CDR1 SGHNT and CDR2 YENEEA. This CDR3 is built from 13 residues. The ends were cut back, 2 bases at V and 4 bases at J, with 6 bases in the middle. The CDR3 loop reads CASSLREYNEQFF. CDR3 sequence (DNA): TGTGCCAGCAGCTTACGGGAGTACAATGAGCAGTTCTTC.

The rearrangement links TRBV2 to TRBJ2-2, with TRBD1 matching 8 bases. This CDR3 contains 15 residues. Per the germline V gene, CDR1 is SNHLY and CDR2 is FYNNEI. Trimming removed 2 bases from V and 4 bases from J; junction bases left unmatched: 3. The CDR3 reads CASSELQGGTGELFF. The CDR3, as DNA: TGTGCCAGCAGTGAATTACAGGGGGGCACCGGGGAGCTGTTTTTT.

This clone was observed once. The chain joins TRBV9 to TRBJ2-7; 14 nucleotides align to TRBD2. V lost 3 bases and J lost 5; bases outside the gene matches: 7. Germline V CDR1 and CDR2: SGDLS, YYNGEE. This CDR3 has 16 amino acids. The CDR3, as DNA: TGTGCCAGCAGCGAGGGGCCGGGACTAGCGGGAGACGAGCAGTACTTC. Encoded protein: CASSEGPGLAGDEQYF.

The chain uses TRBV28 and TRBJ1-3, with 7 bases fitting TRBD1. Per germline, CDR1 MDHEN and CDR2 SYDVKM. The V and J ends lost 5 bases and 2 bases, in that order; junction bases with no gene match: 9. The CDR3 consists of 16 residues. The CDR3, as DNA: TGTGCCAGCAGTGAAAGGGGGCGCAGTACTGGAAACACCATATATTTT. The encoded protein is CASSERGRSTGNTIYF. The full variable domain, in which reference TRBV28 and TRBJ1-3 provide the parts outside the CDR3, is DVKVTQSSRYLVKRTGEKVFLECVQDMDHENMFWYRQDPGLGLRLIYFSYDVKMKEKGDIPEGYSVSREKKERFSLILESASTNQTSMYLCASSERGRSTGNTIYFGEGSWLTVV.

This clone has only one observation. Other DNA sequences in this sample translate to the same CDR3. The V gene is TRBV18, the J gene TRBJ1-5; TRBD1 might be the D (5 bases). Germline CDR1 reads KGHSH; CDR2 reads LQKENI. Trimming removed 4 bases at V and 1 base at J, with 5 bases between. The CDR3 extends over 13 amino acids. The CDR3 is CASSRDSNQPQHF. CDR3 coding DNA: TGTGCCAGCTCACGGGACAGCAATCAGCCCCAGCATTTT. Together with reference TRBV18 and TRBJ1-5, the CDR3 gives the full variable domain: NAGVMQNPRHLVRRRGQEARLRCSPMKGHSHVYWYRQLPEEGLKFMVYLQKENIIDESGMPKERFSAEFPKEGPSILRIQQVVRGDSAAYFCASSRDSNQPQHFGDGTRLSIL.

In DNA, the CDR3 is TGCGCCAGCAGCTTGAGGGCTACTGGAGCGCAGTTCTTC. Its protein is CASSLRATGAQFF. This chain joins TRBV5-1 and TRBJ2-1; D is unresolved. V was clipped by 1 base and J by 12 bases, with 14 bases between them. The CDR3 extends over 13 amino acids. Germline values: CDR1 SGHRS, CDR2 YFSETQ.

The chain employs TRBV25-1 and TRBJ1-1, with a possible D match to TRBD1 (6 bases). The CDR3 is 13 amino acids. The V end lost 6 bases, the J end lost 5 bases, and 13 bases lay between the germline ends. Germline loops: CDR1 MGHDK, CDR2 SYGVNS. CDR3 DNA sequence: TGTGCCAGCAGCGGACAGCTAGGGACTGAAGCTTTCTTT. It codes for CASSGQLGTEAFF. Full variable domain (missing parts from reference TRBV25-1 and TRBJ1-1): EADIYQTPRYLVIGTGKKITLECSQTMGHDKMYWYQQDPGMELHLIHYSYGVNSTEKGDLSSESTVSRIRTEHFPLTLESARPSHTSQYLCASSGQLGTEAFFGQGTRLTVV.

The rearrangement uses TRBV15 and TRBJ1-3; D uncertain. Germline values: CDR1 LNHNV, CDR2 YYDKDF (reference sequence). V was clipped by 0 bases and J by 0 bases, with 9 bases between them. The CDR3 length is 16 residues. This chain's CDR3 is CATSRDATASGNTIYF. DNA of the CDR3: TGTGCCACCAGCAGAGATGCAACAGCCTCTGGAAACACCATATATTTT.

The rearrangement uses TRBV7-9 and TRBJ2-1; the match to TRBD2 covers 11 bases. Germline assignment: CDR1 SEHNR and CDR2 FQNEAQ (reference sequence). The CDR3 is 15 amino acids. Losses at the gene ends were 1 base for V and 8 bases for J; bases not matched to a gene: 4. This CDR3 reads CASSLVAGGRHEQFF. The CDR3 region has the DNA TGTGCCAGCAGCTTAGTAGCGGGAGGGCGGCATGAGCAGTTCTTC.

The rearrangement links TRBV15 to TRBJ1-4; 8 nucleotides align to TRBD1. Looked up from germline, CDR1 is LNHNV and CDR2 is YYDKDF (reference sequence). Germline trimming cut 8 bases from V and 3 bases from J; bases unmatched to any gene: 2. The CDR3 is made up of 13 amino acids. CDR3 in amino acids: CATAGGSNEKLFF. Here the CDR3 DNA reads TGTGCCACCGCAGGGGGCTCTAATGAAAAACTGTTTTTT.

The rearrangement uses TRBV6-1 and TRBJ2-3, with D perhaps matching TRBD2 (6 bases). The CDR3 has 14 amino acids. CDR1 is MNHNS and CDR2 is SASEGT in the germline V gene. V was shortened by 3 bases and J by 5 bases, with 12 bases between the two germline ends. CDR3 coding DNA: TGTGCCAGCAGTGAGCTTGGAGGGGAAGATACGCAGTATTTT. Protein: CASSELGGEDTQYF.

The gene calls are TRBV5-4 and TRBJ2-7, with D perhaps given as TRBD1 or TRBD2 (5 bases each). The germline gives CDR1 SGHNT, CDR2 YYREEE (reference sequence). The CDR3 spans 14 residues. Trimming left V 0 bases short and J 3 bases short, with 10 bases between. The CDR3, as DNA: TGTGCCAGCAGCTTGGAGGGACGGCACTACGAGCAGTACTTC. As protein: CASSLEGRHYEQYF.

This clone was seen only once. This chain uses TRBV18 with TRBJ1-2; tentatively, D is TRBD1 (5 bases). The CDR3 loop spans 13 amino acids. V dropped 2 bases and J dropped 6 bases, with 10 bases sitting between them. Germline loops: CDR1 KGHSH, CDR2 LQKENI. Written as DNA, the CDR3 is TGTGCCAGCTCACCAGGGGGAGTGGATGGCTACACCTTC. Its protein is CASSPGGVDGYTF.

The V and J genes are TRBV2 and TRBJ1-3; D is uncertain. This CDR3 region has 16 residues. Deletions cut 6 bases from V and 0 bases from J, with 15 bases between. Germline V CDR1 and CDR2: SNHLY, FYNNEI. CDR3 protein: CASRFDGVTSGNTIYF. CDR3 DNA sequence: TGTGCCAGCAGGTTCGACGGAGTAACCTCTGGAAACACCATATATTTT. Filled out from reference TRBV2 and TRBJ1-3, the complete variable domain reads EPEVTQTPSHQVTQMGQEVILRCVPISNHLYFYWYRQILGQKVEFLVSFYNNEISEKSEIFDDQFSVERPDGSNFTLKIRSTKLEDSAMYFCASRFDGVTSGNTIYFGEGSWLTVV.

The chain employs TRBV18 and TRBJ1-1; D possibly corresponds to TRBD1 (6 bases). Trimming left V 3 bases short and J 0 bases short, with 8 bases between. The length of the CDR3 is 14 residues. Germline CDR1 reads KGHSH; CDR2 reads LQKENI. CDR3 residues: CASSPGQLNTEAFF. In DNA form, the CDR3 reads TGTGCCAGCTCACCCGGACAGTTGAACACTGAAGCTTTCTTT.

The gene calls are TRBV27 and TRBJ1-1; a weak D match, TRBD1 (6 bases). The ends were cut back, 4 bases at V and 4 bases at J, with 16 bases in the middle. This CDR3 spans 15 amino acids. Looked up from germline, CDR1 is MNHEY and CDR2 is SMNVEV (reference sequence). The CDR3 DNA follows: TGTGCCAGCAGTTCCCGTACAGGGAGGGGCACTGAAGCTTTCTTT. Amino acids: CASSSRTGRGTEAFF.

V and J are TRBV9 and TRBJ2-7, with D possibly being TRBD2 (5 bases). The CDR3 covers 15 residues. V was clipped by 0 bases and J by 1 base, with 11 bases between them. CDR1 and CDR2 (germline): SGDLS, YYNGEE. The CDR3 reads CASSVAATGSYEQYF. The CDR3 coding sequence is TGTGCCAGCAGCGTAGCGGCTACGGGATCCTACGAGCAGTACTTC.

The chain joins TRBV7-7 to TRBJ2-5, with D possibly TRBD1 on 5 matching bases. With 10 bases removed from V and 5 bases from J, the gap between germline ends came to 17 bases. Germline CDR1 and CDR2: SSHAT and FNYEAQ (reference sequence). The CDR3 runs 13 residues. CDR3: CATQPIAGETQYF. CDR3 sequence (DNA): TGTGCCACCCAGCCCATAGCAGGGGAGACCCAGTACTTC.

Only one count was recorded for this clone. V and J are TRBV7-9 and TRBJ2-7; D unclear. Germline-derived CDR1 and CDR2 are SEHNR and FQNEAQ (reference sequence). Between the trimmed V and J ends, which lost 3 bases and 3 bases, there was a span of 6 bases. The CDR3 runs 12 residues. The CDR3 region has the DNA TGTGCCAGCAGCTTTCAGAACTACGAGCAGTACTTC. Encoded protein: CASSFQNYEQYF.

The chain has TRBV19 and TRBJ1-3; the D is unclear. This CDR3 region has 14 residues. Germline V gives CDR1 LNHDA, CDR2 SQIVND (reference sequence). The V end lost 3 bases, the J end lost 0 bases, and 6 bases lay between the germline ends. The CDR3 coding sequence is TGTGCCAGTAGTATCTTCCTCTCTGGAAACACCATATATTTT. Translating it yields CASSIFLSGNTIYF.